This T cell receptor (beta chain) was found in a study of CD8+CD57+ T cells in acquired aplastic anemia. The CDR3 loop spans 13 amino acids. Researchers used genomic DNA as the template to profile TCR beta VDJ and CDR3. TCRdb recomputed calls from the reads with MiXCR, one row per CDR3 protein. The data show more than 150,000 distinct CDR3 sequences, 64% seen once. A remark on this clonotype: A read error may produce the germline difference seen at one junction end.

The origin of this receptor is a human donor with severe aplastic anemia or a healthy control (not recorded which). The chain combines TRBV12-3 or TRBV12-4 with TRBJ1-1; D is undetermined. Specimen: sorted CD4+, CD8+, or CD8+CD57+ T cells (not recorded which) from PBMCs. In DNA, the CDR3 is TGTGCCGGCAGTGATAGGGCGAGCACTGAAGCTTTCTTT. Translation: CAGSDRASTEAFF.